This T cell receptor beta chain was obtained from a study of shared clonotypes between healthy human individuals. Germline V gene lookup returns CDR1 SNHLY and CDR2 FYNNEI. This CDR3 comprises 15 residues. Deep-level settings were used for running the assay. The authors loaded roughly 180 ng DNA, about 30,000 T cell genomes, into sorted-subset replicate PCRs. Repertoires were generated with immunoSEQ multiplex PCR, while TCRdb's copy carries only in-frame clones and drops some. The data contain over a million clones, around three quarters of them seen just once; the ten biggest clones take up roughly 0.62%.

Sequenced input: memory CD4+ T cells from PBMCs. Subset: CD45RA-negative fraction. This receptor was identified in a man between 18 and 35 years old in good health. Some clones in this sample may be carry-over from other donors' samples. The chain carries TRBV2 and TRBJ2-5; D not resolved. Judging by the DNA end, TRBJ2-7 fits better; the J call may be wrong. DNA of the CDR3: TGTGCCAGCAGTGAAGCATTCCCTGCTTCCTACGAGCAGTACTTC. Translating it yields CASSEAFPASYEQYF.